What follows are 31 T cell receptor beta chains derived from one specimen sequenced in a study of OX40 agonist ivuxolimab in advanced cancers. Assay used: immunoSEQ multiplex PCR; TCRdb lists only in-frame clones, some missing. Of about 20,000 clones listed, roughly 70% are singletons. The source material was CD4+ or CD8+ T cells sorted from blood, sampled in a trial of the OX40 agonist ivuxolimab. The receptors stem from an adult with an advanced solid tumor such as melanoma, head and neck, liver or kidney cancer.

In its sample, this clone was seen once. This rearrangement joins TRBV7-6 to TRBJ1-4; possibly TRBD1 for D (5 bases). CDR3 length: 16 residues. Trimming stripped 3 bases from V and 3 bases from J, with 14 bases between. The germline gives CDR1 SGHVS, CDR2 FNYEAQ. In DNA form, the CDR3 reads TGTGCCAGCAGCTTTCGTTTTCGGGGCCCTAATGAAAAACTGTTTTTT. Its translation: CASSFRFRGPNEKLFF.

This clone appeared once. Other DNA sequences in this sample translate to the same CDR3. The CDR3 region has the DNA TGTGCCAGTAGTATTTCGGGTGGCACAGATACGCAGTATTTT. This sequence encodes CASSISGGTDTQYF. V and J are TRBV19 and TRBJ2-3; no clear D gene. In germline, CDR1 is LNHDA, CDR2 SQIVND (reference sequence). The CDR3 is 14 residues long. The ends were cut back, 3 bases at V and 1 base at J, with 8 bases in the middle. Combining the CDR3 with reference TRBV19 and TRBJ2-3 gives the whole variable domain DGGITQSPKYLFRKEGQNVTLSCEQNLNHDAMYWYRQDPGQGLRLIYYSQIVNDFQKGDIAEGYSVSREKKESFPLTVTSAQKNPTAFYLCASSISGGTDTQYFGPGTRLTVL.

The chain couples TRBV5-6 to TRBJ2-7; possibly TRBD1 for D (5 bases). Trimming removed 4 bases at V and 0 bases at J, with 11 bases between. The CDR3 covers 14 residues. Germline CDR1 reads SGHDT; CDR2 reads YYEEEE. DNA of the CDR3: TGTGCCAGCAGCGGGGCGTTGGTCTCCTACGAGCAGTACTTC. Its protein is CASSGALVSYEQYF.

J is TRBJ2-1 and V is TRBV2, with TRBD2 as a possible D gene (6 bases). CDR3 size: 13 residues. Trimming left V 10 bases short and J 5 bases short, with 15 bases between. CDR1 SNHLY and CDR2 FYNNEI come from the germline V gene. CDR3 sequence: CATQRRTNNEQFF. Written as DNA, the CDR3 is TGTGCCACCCAAAGGAGGACTAACAATGAGCAGTTCTTC.

The V and J genes are TRBV7-9 and TRBJ1-1; maybe TRBD1 (5 bases). CDR3 length: 15 amino acids. Trimming took 5 bases from V and 0 from J, leaving 13 bases between them. CDR1 SEHNR and CDR2 FQNEAQ come from the germline V gene (reference sequence). The CDR3 reads CASSGGQGLNTEAFF. The CDR3 DNA reads as TGTGCCAGCAGCGGGGGTCAGGGCCTGAACACTGAAGCTTTCTTT.

The rearrangement joins TRBV11-1 to TRBJ2-3; D gene ambiguous. Looked up from germline, CDR1 is SGHAT and CDR2 is FQDESV (reference sequence). Trimming took off 5 bases at V and 3 bases at J, with 6 bases between the two ends. The CDR3 has 12 residues. CDR3 in amino acids: CASSQGTDTQYF. For the CDR3, the DNA is TGTGCCAGCAGCCAAGGGACAGATACGCAGTATTTT.

The V call is TRBV6-5, the J call TRBJ2-7; D possibly corresponds to TRBD2 (6 bases). V was shortened by 4 bases and J by 1 base, with 8 bases between the two germline ends. Germline CDR1 MNHEY, CDR2 SVGAGI. The CDR3 totals 13 residues. CDR3 nucleotides: TGTGCCAGCAGTTCCGGGGGTTCCTACGAGCAGTACTTC. Amino acids: CASSSGGSYEQYF.

This chain's CDR3 is CASSHGTSGPYNEQFF. CDR3 sequence (DNA): TGTGCCAGTAGCCACGGGACTAGCGGGCCATACAATGAGCAGTTCTTC. The chain is built from TRBV19 and TRBJ2-1, with 12 bases fitting TRBD2. This CDR3 region has 16 residues. The V segment lost 6 bases and the J segment 4 bases; nucleotides outside the gene matches: 7. CDR1 and CDR2 (germline): LNHDA, SQIVND (reference sequence).

The gene calls are TRBV28 and TRBJ2-7; a weak D match, TRBD2 (6 bases). V lost 2 bases to trimming and J lost 7 bases, with 9 bases between them. Germline assignment: CDR1 MDHEN and CDR2 SYDVKM. The CDR3 consists of 12 residues. The CDR3 DNA sequence: TGTGCCAGCAGTTTAGGGGGGTGGGAGCAGTACTTC. Encoded protein: CASSLGGWEQYF.

The chain has TRBV6-1 and TRBJ2-7; 11 nucleotides align to TRBD2. CDR3 length equals 14 residues. V lost 6 bases to trimming and J lost 5 bases; unmatched junction nucleotides: 6. Germline V gene data show CDR1 as MNHNS and CDR2 as SASEGT. The DNA of the CDR3 is TGTGCCAGCAGCCCACTTAGCGGGGGGGACGAGCAGTACTTC. Translation: CASSPLSGGDEQYF.

The V and J genes are TRBV7-9 and TRBJ1-4; D remains unclear. V was pared by 5 bases and J by 2 bases, with 15 bases between. The CDR3 is 16 amino acids. Germline-derived CDR1 and CDR2 are SEHNR and FQNEAQ (reference sequence). The CDR3 nucleotides read TGTGCCAGCAGCCCCAGTGGTCCCACCACTAATGAAAAACTGTTTTTT. Translating gives CASSPSGPTTNEKLFF.

This chain uses TRBV19 with TRBJ2-1; D gene ambiguous. Per germline, CDR1 LNHDA and CDR2 SQIVND (reference sequence). The germline V and J ends were trimmed by 2 bases and 3 bases, with 8 bases remaining between them. The CDR3 spans 14 residues. The CDR3 loop is CASSIQQNYNEQFF. CDR3 DNA: TGTGCCAGTAGTATACAACAGAACTACAATGAGCAGTTCTTC.

J is TRBJ2-3 and V is TRBV5-4; 8 nucleotides match TRBD1. Germline V gene lookup returns CDR1 SGHNT and CDR2 YYREEE (reference sequence). The CDR3 is 15 residues long. With 3 bases clipped from V and 3 bases from J, the junction kept 6 bases outside the gene matches. Written as DNA, the CDR3 is TGTGCCAGCAGCTATCAGGGGGCGCTGACAGATACGCAGTATTTT. Amino acid sequence: CASSYQGALTDTQYF.

The chain couples TRBV5-5 to TRBJ1-2; D call uncertain. This CDR3 has 14 residues. Trimming pared 0 bases from V and 4 bases from J, leaving 10 bases between. Germline-derived CDR1 and CDR2 are SGHKS and YYEKEE (reference sequence). The CDR3 DNA sequence: TGTGCCAGCAGCTTGGGGTCGGGAAGCTATGGCTACACCTTC. Translated, it gives CASSLGSGSYGYTF.

V is TRBV7-9 and J is TRBJ2-5; TRBD1 might be the D (6 bases). Germline V CDR1 and CDR2: SEHNR, FQNEAQ (reference sequence). The CDR3 runs to 13 residues. The V end was cut by 2 bases, the J end by 4 bases, with 8 bases between. The CDR3 here is CASSLPGVETQYF. The CDR3 bases are TGTGCCAGCAGCTTACCAGGGGTAGAGACCCAGTACTTC.

V and J are TRBV4-2 and TRBJ2-7, with D tentatively TRBD1 (5 bases). Trimming took 1 base from V and 2 from J, leaving 6 bases between them. Looked up from germline, CDR1 is LGHNA and CDR2 is YNFKEQ. This CDR3 region has 13 residues. CDR3 protein: CASSQARAYEQYF. The CDR3 DNA sequence: TGTGCCAGCAGCCAAGCCAGGGCCTACGAGCAGTACTTC.

In its sample, this clone was seen a few times. This rearrangement joins TRBV6-1 to TRBJ2-1, with D perhaps being TRBD1 or TRBD2 (5 bases each). Trimming stripped 2 bases from V and 0 bases from J, with 8 bases between. CDR3 length: 15 amino acids. From germline, CDR1 is MNHNS and CDR2 SASEGT. In DNA form, the CDR3 reads TGTGCCAGCAGTGAATGGGGGAGCTCCTACAATGAGCAGTTCTTC. As protein: CASSEWGSSYNEQFF.

V gene TRBV11-2 combines with J gene TRBJ2-7; no clear D gene. The CDR3 has 14 residues. From germline, CDR1 is SGHAT and CDR2 FQNNGV. Trimming cost V 0 bases and J 6 bases, with 12 bases left between them. CDR3 DNA sequence: TGTGCCAGCAGCTTAGAAGTCGGCAGCCCCGAGCAGTACTTC. It encodes CASSLEVGSPEQYF.

The chain carries TRBV7-9 and TRBJ2-7; 11 nucleotides line up with TRBD1. The CDR3 consists of 14 residues. The junction had 6 bases not matched to a gene; V was cut back by 4 bases and J by 7 bases. Germline assignment: CDR1 SEHNR and CDR2 FQNEAQ (reference sequence). CDR3 DNA sequence: TGTGCCAGCAGCTCCCCGGACAGGGGGCGAGAGCAGTACTTC. Protein: CASSSPDRGREQYF.

The chain employs TRBV6-5 and TRBJ2-7; unclear D gene. Germline V lookup: CDR1 MNHEY, CDR2 SVGAGI. The CDR3 is 11 amino acids. V lost 8 bases and J 2 bases, leaving 7 bases between the germline ends. The CDR3 here is CASRTTYEQYF. As DNA, the CDR3 is TGTGCCAGCCGGACGACCTACGAGCAGTACTTC.

V and J are TRBV10-3 and TRBJ2-1; D possibly matches TRBD1 or TRBD2 (5 bases each). The germline V gene encodes CDR1 ENHRY and CDR2 SYGVKD. The CDR3 spans 13 residues. V was clipped by 3 bases and J by 7 bases, with 10 bases between them. As DNA, the CDR3 is TGTGCCATCAGTGATCAGGGCGGGAATGAGCAGTTCTTC. It codes for CAISDQGGNEQFF.

The V and J genes are TRBV6-5 and TRBJ2-5; D perhaps matches TRBD2 (5 bases). The CDR3 is made up of 16 amino acids. The germline V and J ends were trimmed by 4 bases and 3 bases, with 18 bases remaining between them. From germline, CDR1 is MNHEY and CDR2 SVGAGI. CDR3 nucleotide sequence: TGTGCCAGCAGTTCCGGAGTCTACCCGACTAAAGAGACCCAGTACTTC. This gives the protein CASSSGVYPTKETQYF.

The genes are TRBV5-4 and TRBJ2-5; D uncertain. The V end was cut by 3 bases, the J end by 2 bases, with 14 bases between. CDR3 length: 15 amino acids. CDR1 is SGHNT, CDR2 YYREEE, per germline (reference sequence). CDR3 in amino acids: CASSSDWTEQETQYF. CDR3 nucleotide sequence: TGTGCCAGCAGCTCCGACTGGACCGAACAAGAGACCCAGTACTTC.

This clone was found a few times. CDR3 sequence (DNA): TGTGCCAGCAGGGAGTCAGCGGATAGCAATCAGCCCCAGCATTTT. Translated, it gives CASRESADSNQPQHF. The genes are TRBV6-1 and TRBJ1-5; D is unclear. Trimming removed 6 bases from V and 0 bases from J, with 12 bases in between. Looked up from germline, CDR1 is MNHNS and CDR2 is SASEGT. The CDR3 is made up of 15 amino acids.

The V call is TRBV7-9, the J call TRBJ2-7, with TRBD1 matching over 7 bases. This CDR3 is built from 13 residues. CDR1 and CDR2 from the germline V gene are SEHNR and FQNEAQ (reference sequence). The junction had 3 bases not matched to a gene; V was cut back by 5 bases and J by 2 bases. CDR3 amino acids: CASSRTGTYEQYF. CDR3 bases: TGTGCCAGCAGCCGGACAGGCACCTACGAGCAGTACTTC.

The rearrangement links TRBV4-1 to TRBJ1-6, with 8 bases identical to TRBD1. V shed 1 base, J shed 1 base, and the junction held 9 bases outside the gene matches. CDR3 length: 19 residues. From germline, CDR1 is MGHRA and CDR2 YSYEKL. The DNA for the CDR3 is TGCGCCAGCAGCCAAGGCAGGGGGCGCGGGCTATCCTATAATTCACCCCTCCACTTT. Encoded protein: CASSQGRGRGLSYNSPLHF.

The rearrangement links TRBV6-5 to TRBJ1-6; no firm D call. Trimming took 3 bases from V and 9 from J, leaving 9 bases between them. Germline V gives CDR1 MNHEY, CDR2 SVGAGI. This CDR3 is built from 13 residues. CDR3 sequence (DNA): TGTGCCAGCAGTTATAGCATAAGTTCACCCCTCCACTTT. This encodes CASSYSISSPLHF.

The chain is built from TRBV7-6 and TRBJ1-1; 9 bases fit TRBD1. The CDR3 is 16 residues long. The V gene's germline CDR1 is SGHVS and CDR2 FNYEAQ. Losses at the gene ends were 7 bases for V and 3 bases for J; bases not matched to a gene: 12. The CDR3 region has the DNA TGTGCCAGCACACAGGGGGCCGATTTGAGGGACACTGAAGCTTTCTTT. Its translation: CASTQGADLRDTEAFF. Complete variable domain (other parts from reference TRBV7-6 and TRBJ1-1): GAGVSQSPRYKVTKRGQDVALRCDPISGHVSLYWYRQALGQGPEFLTYFNYEAQQDKSGLPNDRFSAERPEGSISTLTIQRTEQRDSAMYRCASTQGADLRDTEAFFGQGTRLTVV.

The gene calls are TRBV11-2 and TRBJ1-1; 8 nucleotides line up with TRBD1. The CDR3 has 15 residues. The V and J ends lost 3 bases and 0 bases, in that order; junction bases with no gene match: 3. Germline loops: CDR1 SGHAT, CDR2 FQNNGV. CDR3 in DNA: TGTGCCAGCAGCTTTCGGACAGGGATGAACACTGAAGCTTTCTTT. It encodes CASSFRTGMNTEAFF.

The V gene is TRBV12-2, the J gene TRBJ2-7; the DNA was not compared with TRBD2, the D call given in the table. TRBV12-2 is marked as a pseudogene. There are 18 residues in the CDR3. This CDR3 reads CASRLLPFESIFSYEQYF. The CDR3, as DNA: TGTGCAAGTCGCTTGCTACCGTTCGAGTCAATATTCTCCTACGAGCAGTACTTC.

The chain employs TRBV6-6 and TRBJ2-3, with 9 bases that match TRBD2. V gave up 2 bases and J gave up 10 bases; unmatched junction bases: 1. The CDR3 runs to 12 residues. Germline lookup yields CDR1 MNHNY and CDR2 SVGAGI (reference sequence). The CDR3 nucleotides are TGTGCCAGCAGTTACGTAGCGGGGGCGCAGTATTTT. It yields the protein CASSYVAGAQYF.